This T cell receptor beta chain originates from a study of blood T cell repertoires in COVID-19. Study information: Italy, Spain and the United States were the sources of the convalescent and acute COVID-19 samples.

The protocol was immunoSEQ multiplex PCR, while the TCRdb copy is restricted to in-frame clones and leaves out a portion. The table lists around 160,000 clones, roughly 90% of them singletons. V gave up 7 bases and J gave up 1 base, with 17 bases separating them. This CDR3 has 15 amino acids. The germline gives CDR1 SGHKS, CDR2 YYEKEE (reference sequence). Those who participated ranged in age from roughly 18 to 90 years and resided in roughly 26 US areas. Participant-given clinical history determined each cohort assignment. Before they entered the study, exposed participants had met a COVID-19 case within 2 weeks.

The receptor was isolated from a middle-aged woman who had been exposed to COVID-19. Source material: PBMCs or T cells enriched from blood (not recorded which). The V and J genes are TRBV5-5 and TRBJ1-2; TRBD1 is a possible D gene (5 bases). The DNA of the CDR3 is TGTGCCAGCTACCCTCAGGGAATAATTAACTATGGCTACACCTTC. Amino acid sequence: CASYPQGIINYGYTF.